The 25 T cell receptor beta chains reported below all come from one sample, sequenced in a study of T-cell memory formation after mild COVID-19. One entry per CDR3 protein, called by TCRdb with MiXCR from the 5' RACE reads. The sample shows roughly 100,000 distinct CDR3 sequences, roughly 12% of them seen only once. Sequencing input: PBMCs or a T cell subset sorted from them (not recorded which). The receptors shown here come from an adult woman who had mild COVID-19 (a few samples of this study predate the infection). Cell type and time point are not known.

This clonotype has just a few counts. V gene TRBV6-1 combines with J gene TRBJ1-5; 9 nucleotides align to TRBD1. V dropped 7 bases and J dropped 6; count of bases not matched to a gene: 7. The CDR3 covers 14 residues. In germline, CDR1 is MNHNS, CDR2 SASEGT. In DNA form, the CDR3 reads TGTGCCAGCATACTGGGACAGGGTTTTCAGCCCCAGCATTTT. This gives the protein CASILGQGFQPQHF.

This clonotype was observed a few times. The chain recombines TRBV7-6 with TRBJ2-2; D is unclear. The CDR3 length is 14 residues. CDR1 is SGHVS and CDR2 is FNYEAQ in the germline V gene. Trimming removed 2 bases from V and 7 bases from J, with 11 bases in between. The CDR3 nucleotides read TGTGCCAGCAGCTTATCGGGTGATAGCGGGGAGCTGTTTTTT. It is translated as CASSLSGDSGELFF.

This clonotype was counted between two and nine times. The J gene is TRBJ2-3, the V gene TRBV24-1, with unresolved D. Trimming removed 5 bases at V and 3 bases at J, with 8 bases between. The CDR3 contains 13 residues. Germline V lookup: CDR1 KGHDR, CDR2 SFDVKD. The CDR3: CATSGSKTDTQYF. DNA for the CDR3: TGTGCCACCAGTGGGAGTAAGACAGATACGCAGTATTTT.

In its sample, this clonotype was seen many times. CDR3 DNA sequence: TGCAGCGTTGAAGATACCTTCGAGCAGTACTTC. It yields the protein CSVEDTFEQYF. V usage is TRBV29-1 and J usage is TRBJ2-7, with no clear D. The germline gives CDR1 SQVTM, CDR2 ANQGSEA. CDR3 length: 11 amino acids. V was trimmed by 0 bases and J by 6 bases, leaving 6 bases between them.

The chain is built from TRBV15 and TRBJ2-7, with a tentative D call TRBD1 (5 bases). The ends were cut back, 5 bases at V and 0 bases at J, with 11 bases in the middle. The CDR3 has 14 residues. Germline-derived CDR1 and CDR2 are LNHNV and YYDKDF (reference sequence). The CDR3, as DNA: TGTGCCACCAGCGTTCGACAGAGCTCCTACGAGCAGTACTTC. Residues: CATSVRQSSYEQYF.

V usage is TRBV5-1 and J usage is TRBJ2-1; D possibly corresponds to TRBD2 (6 bases). V shed 0 bases and J shed 2 bases, with 12 bases lying between them. CDR3 size: 16 residues. Per germline, CDR1 SGHRS and CDR2 YFSETQ. The CDR3 nucleotides are TGCGCCAGCAGCTTGGATATCGGGAGTGCCTACAATGAGCAGTTCTTC. Its protein is CASSLDIGSAYNEQFF.

This rearrangement joins TRBV9 to TRBJ2-1; TRBD2 matches 11 bases. The length of the CDR3 is 15 residues. CDR1 is SGDLS and CDR2 is YYNGEE in the germline V gene. V was pared by 2 bases and J by 5 bases, with 3 bases of the junction left unmatched. CDR3 sequence: CASSVLAGGDNEQFF. Here the CDR3 DNA reads TGTGCCAGCAGCGTTTTAGCGGGGGGGGACAATGAGCAGTTCTTC.

The chain combines TRBV30 with TRBJ2-1; TRBD2 aligns across 14 bases. The CDR3 extends over 16 amino acids. After removal of 1 base from V and 12 bases from J, the junction contained 11 bases not matched to a gene. Germline assignment: CDR1 GTSNPN and CDR2 SVGIG (reference sequence). CDR3 DNA: TGTGCCTGGAGTGCCCACCCGGGACTAGCGGGGGAGGCGCAGTTCTTC. It encodes CAWSAHPGLAGEAQFF.

In this sample, this clonotype turned up a few times. The chain couples TRBV23-1 to TRBJ2-7; possibly TRBD2 for D (5 bases). TRBV23-1 falls under the ORF class, with uncertain function. This CDR3 is 15 amino acids long. Trimming cost V 7 bases and J 2 bases, with 18 bases left between them. The CDR3 loop reads CASKPIPGSTYEQYF. Written as DNA, the CDR3 is TGCGCCAGCAAGCCAATACCGGGGTCCACCTACGAGCAGTACTTC.

This clonotype turned up a few times. The rearrangement uses TRBV5-1 and TRBJ1-1; D unclear. CDR1 and CDR2 from the germline V gene are SGHRS and YFSETQ. V was cut by 0 bases and J by 0 bases, with 12 bases left in between. The CDR3 sequence is 16 residues long. The CDR3 spells CASSLDGLSMNTEAFF. As DNA, the CDR3 is TGCGCCAGCAGCTTGGATGGCCTTTCCATGAACACTGAAGCTTTCTTT.

The chain employs TRBV20-1 and TRBJ2-6, with TRBD2 identical over 7 bases. CDR1 is DFQATT, CDR2 SNEGSKA, per germline (reference sequence). The CDR3 is 17 amino acids. With 3 bases clipped from V and 0 bases from J, the junction kept 8 bases outside the gene matches. The CDR3 here is CSASTLAVDSGANVLTF. For the CDR3, the DNA is TGCAGTGCTAGTACCCTAGCGGTAGACTCTGGGGCCAACGTCCTGACTTTC.

This chain joins TRBV5-1 and TRBJ2-7, with TRBD1 matching 10 bases. The CDR3 has 14 amino acids. CDR1 and CDR2 (germline): SGHRS, YFSETQ. The V segment lost 4 bases and the J segment 5 bases; nucleotides outside the gene matches: 6. The CDR3, as DNA: TGCGCCAGCAGCATTCGACAGGGGGCCCACGAGCAGTACTTC. Amino acids: CASSIRQGAHEQYF.

This clonotype was seen a handful of times. The rearrangement joins TRBV4-1 to TRBJ2-1; possible D gene TRBD2, 6 bases. The CDR3 has 15 amino acids. V was cut by 0 bases and J by 6 bases, with 12 bases left in between. CDR1 is MGHRA and CDR2 is YSYEKL in the germline V gene. This CDR3 is CASSQDRLVFNEQFF. In nucleotides, the CDR3 is TGCGCCAGCAGCCAAGATAGACTAGTTTTCAATGAGCAGTTCTTC.

V usage is TRBV19 and J usage is TRBJ2-1; D is possibly TRBD2 (5 bases). Germline V gene sequence: CDR1 LNHDA, CDR2 SQIVND (reference sequence). The V gene lost 3 bases and the J gene lost 6 bases, with 15 bases spanning the gap. CDR3 size: 15 residues. The CDR3 DNA is TGTGCCAGTAGTATGTGGGTTGGAGGATCCAATGAGCAGTTCTTC. It specifies CASSMWVGGSNEQFF.

This clonotype was picked up a small number of times. This chain connects TRBV29-1 to TRBJ1-4, with TRBD1 identical over 9 bases. Germline CDR1 reads SQVTM; CDR2 reads ANQGSEA. This CDR3 has 15 residues. The J segment lost 7 bases and the V segment lost 2 bases, leaving 8 bases of the junction unmatched. CDR3 in DNA: TGCAGCGTTGAAACAGGGGGCGCAGTGGGTGAAAAACTGTTTTTT. Its translation is CSVETGGAVGEKLFF.

This clonotype was seen only a few times. CDR3 protein: CASSAPGGRGHEQFF. CDR3 in DNA: TGTGCCAGCAGCGCCCCGGGCGGGAGAGGACATGAGCAGTTCTTC. The chain links TRBV7-8 to TRBJ2-1; 7 bases are shared with TRBD2. The germline gives CDR1 SGHVS, CDR2 FQNEAQ. The J segment lost 8 bases and the V segment lost 5 bases, leaving 12 bases of the junction unmatched. This CDR3 has 15 residues.

This clonotype was seen a few times. The chain links TRBV3-1 to TRBJ2-5; D unresolved. The CDR3 is 13 residues long. Germline CDR1 and CDR2: LGHDT and YNNKEL (reference sequence). V gave up 4 bases and J gave up 0 bases, with 6 bases separating them. Here the CDR3 DNA reads TGTGCCAGCAGCCTTGTGTACCAAGAGACCCAGTACTTC. Protein: CASSLVYQETQYF.

The CDR3 loop is CASSHGNSEQFF. CDR3 coding DNA: TGTGCCAGCAGCCATGGGAATTCTGAGCAGTTCTTC. The V call is TRBV12-3 or TRBV12-4, the J call TRBJ2-1, with D unclear. Trimming shortened V by 6 bases and J by 9 bases, and 12 bases separated the two germline ends. This CDR3 spans 12 amino acids.

This clonotype was counted many times. The chain links TRBV6-2 or TRBV6-3 to TRBJ2-7; 8 bases align to TRBD1. The CDR3 has 12 residues. Germline assignment: CDR1 MNHEY and CDR2 SVGEGT. The J segment lost 2 bases and the V segment lost 7 bases, leaving 1 base of the junction unmatched. CDR3 coding DNA: TGTGCCAGCAACAGGGGGACCTACGAGCAGTACTTC. It yields the protein CASNRGTYEQYF.

The rearrangement uses TRBV20-1 and TRBJ2-1; 15 bases are shared with TRBD2. Germline V gene sequence: CDR1 DFQATT, CDR2 SNEGSKA (reference sequence). The J segment lost 8 bases and the V segment lost 6 bases, leaving 5 bases of the junction unmatched. The CDR3 is 14 amino acids. CDR3 loop: CSARGLAGGDEQFF. The CDR3 DNA reads as TGCAGTGCCAGGGGACTAGCGGGGGGCGATGAGCAGTTCTTC.

This clonotype was detected a few times. The chain carries TRBV7-9 and TRBJ2-7; no definite D call. The CDR3 is made up of 12 amino acids. V lost 4 bases and J lost 3, with 7 bases in between. The germline V gene has CDR1 SEHNR and CDR2 FQNEAQ (reference sequence). The CDR3 region is CASSYVDYEQYF. CDR3 DNA sequence: TGTGCCAGCAGCTATGTCGACTACGAGCAGTACTTC.

This clonotype was recorded a few times. The chain employs TRBV9 and TRBJ1-2; no definite D call. CDR3 length equals 14 residues. With 3 bases removed from V and 7 bases from J, the gap between germline ends came to 16 bases. Germline V gene data show CDR1 as SGDLS and CDR2 as YYNGEE. The CDR3 protein is CASSENWGGPGYTF. CDR3 bases: TGTGCCAGCAGCGAAAACTGGGGAGGCCCTGGCTACACCTTC. Based on the CDR3 plus reference TRBV9 and TRBJ1-2, the full variable domain is DSGVTQTPKHLITATGQRVTLRCSPRSGDLSVYWYQQSLDQGLQFLIQYYNGEERAKGNILERFSAQQFPDLHSELNLSSLELGDSALYFCASSENWGGPGYTFGSGTRLTVV.

The genes are TRBV4-2 and TRBJ2-4; 11 positions match TRBD2. The CDR3 totals 20 residues. V lost 0 bases to trimming and J lost 5 bases; unmatched junction nucleotides: 15. Per the germline V gene, CDR1 is LGHNA and CDR2 is YNFKEQ. In DNA, the CDR3 is TGTGCCAGCAGCCAAGATGGGGGACTAGCGGTCCGGAGGGGGGAAAACATTCAGTACTTC. It translates to CASSQDGGLAVRRGENIQYF.

V and J are TRBV4-1 and TRBJ2-7; D may be TRBD2 (5 bases). The CDR3 is made up of 14 amino acids. The ends were cut back, 1 base at V and 4 bases at J, with 11 bases in the middle. CDR1 and CDR2 from the germline V gene are MGHRA and YSYEKL. The CDR3 reads CASSQGVRTYEQYF. DNA for the CDR3: TGCGCCAGCAGCCAAGGTGTACGGACTTACGAGCAGTACTTC.

V is TRBV12-3 or TRBV12-4 and J is TRBJ2-2, with a weak D call TRBD1 (6 bases). Trimming removed 6 bases at V and 6 bases at J, with 14 bases between. The CDR3 consists of 14 residues. In DNA form, the CDR3 reads TGTGCCAGCAGACTCACAGGGTTTCCCGGGGAGCTGTTTTTT. It specifies CASRLTGFPGELFF.